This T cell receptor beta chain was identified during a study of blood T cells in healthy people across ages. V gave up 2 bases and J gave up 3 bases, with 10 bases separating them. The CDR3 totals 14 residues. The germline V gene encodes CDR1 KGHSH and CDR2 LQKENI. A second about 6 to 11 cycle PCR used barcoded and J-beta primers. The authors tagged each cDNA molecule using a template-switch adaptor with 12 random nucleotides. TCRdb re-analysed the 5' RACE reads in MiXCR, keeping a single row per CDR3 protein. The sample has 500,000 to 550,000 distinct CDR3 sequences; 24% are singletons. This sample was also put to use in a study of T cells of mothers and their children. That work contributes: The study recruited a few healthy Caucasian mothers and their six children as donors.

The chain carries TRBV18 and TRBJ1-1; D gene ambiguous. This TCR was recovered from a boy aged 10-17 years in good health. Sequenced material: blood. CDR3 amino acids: CASSPTRLDTEAFF. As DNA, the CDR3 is TGTGCCAGCTCACCAACACGGCTAGACACTGAAGCTTTCTTT.